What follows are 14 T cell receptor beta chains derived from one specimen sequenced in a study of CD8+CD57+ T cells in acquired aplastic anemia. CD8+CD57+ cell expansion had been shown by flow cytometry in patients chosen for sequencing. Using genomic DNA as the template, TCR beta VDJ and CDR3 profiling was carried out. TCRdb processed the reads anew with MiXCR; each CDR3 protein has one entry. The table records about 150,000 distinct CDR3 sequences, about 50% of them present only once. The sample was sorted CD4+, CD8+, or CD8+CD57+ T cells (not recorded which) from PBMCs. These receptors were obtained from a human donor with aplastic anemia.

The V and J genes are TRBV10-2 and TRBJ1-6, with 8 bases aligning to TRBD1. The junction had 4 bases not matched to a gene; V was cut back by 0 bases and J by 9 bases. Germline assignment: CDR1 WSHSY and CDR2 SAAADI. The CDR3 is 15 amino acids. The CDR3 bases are TGCGCCAGCAGTGAGTCGGACAGGGTTGCTTCACCCCTCCACTTT. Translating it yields CASSESDRVASPLHF.

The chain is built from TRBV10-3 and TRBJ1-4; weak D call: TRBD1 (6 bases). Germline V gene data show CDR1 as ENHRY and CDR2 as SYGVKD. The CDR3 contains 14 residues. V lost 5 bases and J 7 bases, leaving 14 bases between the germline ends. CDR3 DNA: TGTGCCATCAGTCCGGGGGCTTCGCGTGAAAAACTGTTTTTT. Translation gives CAISPGASREKLFF.

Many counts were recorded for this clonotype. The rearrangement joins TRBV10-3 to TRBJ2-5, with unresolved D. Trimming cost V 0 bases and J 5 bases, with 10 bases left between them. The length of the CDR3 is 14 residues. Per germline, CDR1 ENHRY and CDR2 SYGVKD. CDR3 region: CAISESGAGETQYF. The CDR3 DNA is TGTGCCATCAGTGAGTCAGGAGCCGGGGAGACCCAGTACTTC.

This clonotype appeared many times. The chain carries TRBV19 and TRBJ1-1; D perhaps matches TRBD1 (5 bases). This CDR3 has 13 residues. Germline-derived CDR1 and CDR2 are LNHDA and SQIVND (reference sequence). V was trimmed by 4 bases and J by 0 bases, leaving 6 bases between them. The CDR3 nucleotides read TGTGCCAGTAGTAGAGGGGTGAACACTGAAGCTTTCTTT. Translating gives CASSRGVNTEAFF. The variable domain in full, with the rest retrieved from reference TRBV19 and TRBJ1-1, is DGGITQSPKYLFRKEGQNVTLSCEQNLNHDAMYWYRQDPGQGLRLIYYSQIVNDFQKGDIAEGYSVSREKKESFPLTVTSAQKNPTAFYLCASSRGVNTEAFFGQGTRLTVV.

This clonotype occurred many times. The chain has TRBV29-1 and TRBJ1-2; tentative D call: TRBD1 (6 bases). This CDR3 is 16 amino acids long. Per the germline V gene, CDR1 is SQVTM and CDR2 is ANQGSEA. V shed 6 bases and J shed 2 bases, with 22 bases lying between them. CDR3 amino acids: CSVTPQGGTRNYGYTF. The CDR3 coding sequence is TGCAGCGTAACCCCACAGGGCGGGACACGCAACTATGGCTACACCTTC. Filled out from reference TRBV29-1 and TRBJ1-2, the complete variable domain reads SAVISQKPSRDICQRGTSLTIQCQVDSQVTMMFWYRQQPGQSLTLIATANQGSEATYESGFVIDKFPISRPNLTFSTLTVSNMSPEDSSIYLCSVTPQGGTRNYGYTFGSGTRLTVV.

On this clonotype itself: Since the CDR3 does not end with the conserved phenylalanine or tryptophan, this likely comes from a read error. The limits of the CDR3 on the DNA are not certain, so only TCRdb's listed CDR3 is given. The CDR3 spells CASSQDPSPGETSYERYL. The rearrangement joins TRBV4-1 to TRBJ2-7; TRBD1 was called by the table and not checked on the DNA. The CDR3 is 18 residues long, ends included. The germline V gene has CDR1 MGHRA and CDR2 YSYEKL.

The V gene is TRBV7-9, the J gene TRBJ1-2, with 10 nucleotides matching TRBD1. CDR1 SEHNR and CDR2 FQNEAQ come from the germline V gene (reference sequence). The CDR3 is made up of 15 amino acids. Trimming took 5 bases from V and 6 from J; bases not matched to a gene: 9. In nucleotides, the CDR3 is TGTGCCAGCAGCGATACCGGGACAGGGGTCGATGGCTACACCTTC. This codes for CASSDTGTGVDGYTF.

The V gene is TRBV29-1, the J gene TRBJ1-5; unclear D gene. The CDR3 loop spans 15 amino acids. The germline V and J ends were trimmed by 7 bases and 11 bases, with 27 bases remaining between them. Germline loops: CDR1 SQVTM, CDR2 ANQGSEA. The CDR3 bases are TGCAGCGCCGTGGAGGGCACTAAAAATGGGCGAACCCAGCATTTT. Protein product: CSAVEGTKNGRTQHF.

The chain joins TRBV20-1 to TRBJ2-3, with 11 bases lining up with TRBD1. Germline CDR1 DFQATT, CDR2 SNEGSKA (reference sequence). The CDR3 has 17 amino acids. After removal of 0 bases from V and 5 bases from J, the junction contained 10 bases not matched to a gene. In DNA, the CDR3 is TGCAGTGCTAGAGATAGGGACAGGGGGTGGGGTAGAGATACGCAGTATTTT. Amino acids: CSARDRDRGWGRDTQYF.

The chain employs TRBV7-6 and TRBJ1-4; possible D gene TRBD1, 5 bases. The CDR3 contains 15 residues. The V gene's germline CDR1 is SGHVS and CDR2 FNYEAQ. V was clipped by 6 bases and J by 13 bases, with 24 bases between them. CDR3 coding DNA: TGTGCCAGCAGTGTGAGACAGCTGTCCTACCAGAGACTGTTTTTT. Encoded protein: CASSVRQLSYQRLFF.

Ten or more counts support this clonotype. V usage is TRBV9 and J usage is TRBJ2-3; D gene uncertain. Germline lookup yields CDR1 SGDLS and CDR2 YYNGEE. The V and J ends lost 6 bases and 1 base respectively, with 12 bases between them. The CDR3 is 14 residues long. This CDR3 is CASIPVEGTDTQYF. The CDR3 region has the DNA TGTGCCAGCATTCCGGTCGAGGGCACAGATACGCAGTATTTT.

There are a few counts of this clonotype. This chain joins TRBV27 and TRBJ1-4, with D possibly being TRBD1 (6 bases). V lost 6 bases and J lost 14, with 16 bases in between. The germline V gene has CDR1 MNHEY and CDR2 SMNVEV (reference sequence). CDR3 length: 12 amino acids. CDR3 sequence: CASSAGGGSLFF. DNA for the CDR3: TGTGCCAGCAGCGCGGGGGGGGGCTCGCTGTTTTTT.

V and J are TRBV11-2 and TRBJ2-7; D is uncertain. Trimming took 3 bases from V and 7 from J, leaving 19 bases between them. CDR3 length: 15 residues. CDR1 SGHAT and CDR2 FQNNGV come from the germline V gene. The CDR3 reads CASSFSGFTKGEQYF. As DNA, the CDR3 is TGTGCCAGCAGCTTTTCGGGCTTTACCAAGGGAGAGCAGTACTTC. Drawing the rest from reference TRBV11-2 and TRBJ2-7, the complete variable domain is EAGVAQSPRYKIIEKRQSVAFWCNPISGHATLYWYQQILGQGPKLLIQFQNNGVVDDSQLPKDRFSAERLKGVDSTLKIQPAKLEDSAVYLCASSFSGFTKGEQYFGPGTRLTVT.

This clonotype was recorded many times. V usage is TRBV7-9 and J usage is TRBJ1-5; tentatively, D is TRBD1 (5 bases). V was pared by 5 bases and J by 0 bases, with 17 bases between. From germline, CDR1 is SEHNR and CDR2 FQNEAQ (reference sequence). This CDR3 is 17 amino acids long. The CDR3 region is CASSPAGEGYSNQPQHF. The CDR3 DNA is TGTGCCAGCAGCCCGGCGGGGGAGGGCTATAGCAATCAGCCCCAGCATTTT.